The 22 T cell receptor beta chains in this list originate from one sample, sequenced in a study of blood T cells in healthy people across ages. PCR was performed a second time for about 6 to 12 cycles using a sample-barcoded 5' primer and a J-beta primer mix. TCRdb re-analysed the 5' RACE reads in MiXCR, keeping a single row per CDR3 protein. The data hold 550,000 to 600,000 distinct CDR3 sequences, with 25% to 30% observed a single time. The sequencing sample was made of blood. Receptor source: a woman in her 70s in good health.

The chain employs TRBV20-1 and TRBJ2-3, with TRBD2 matching 8 bases. The V gene end was trimmed by 3 bases and the J gene end by 6 bases; junction bases not matched to a gene: 8. The CDR3 runs to 14 residues. Germline CDR1 DFQATT, CDR2 SNEGSKA (reference sequence). CDR3 loop: CSASRGLASDTQYF. CDR3 bases: TGCAGTGCTAGCCGAGGACTAGCATCCGATACGCAGTATTTT.

This sequence joins TRBV24-1 and TRBJ2-3, with TRBD2 identical over 7 bases. The junction had 1 base not matched to a gene; V was cut back by 0 bases and J by 2 bases. This CDR3 is 15 amino acids long. CDR1 KGHDR and CDR2 SFDVKD come from the germline V gene. In nucleotides, the CDR3 is TGTGCCACCAGTGATTTGGGGGGGGACACAGATACGCAGTATTTT. This sequence encodes CATSDLGGDTDTQYF.

The chain has TRBV4-2 and TRBJ2-6; D not certain. The CDR3 consists of 18 residues. Germline lookup yields CDR1 LGHNA and CDR2 YNFKEQ. V was cut by 1 base and J by 1 base, with 14 bases left in between. The CDR3 protein is CASSQVNLVGSGANVLTF. The DNA of the CDR3 is TGTGCCAGCAGCCAAGTGAATTTGGTCGGGTCTGGGGCCAACGTCCTGACTTTC.

In its sample, this clonotype was seen many times. The rearrangement uses TRBV12-3 or TRBV12-4 and TRBJ1-1; D is unresolved. V was pared by 3 bases and J by 5 bases, with 10 bases between. The CDR3 loop spans 13 amino acids. The CDR3 loop is CASSFGRETEAFF. CDR3 DNA: TGTGCCAGCAGTTTCGGGAGGGAAACTGAAGCTTTCTTT.

V and J are TRBV7-2 and TRBJ2-3; TRBD2 is a possible D gene (6 bases). The CDR3 extends over 17 amino acids. V lost 5 bases, J lost 7 bases, and 25 bases lay in between. Germline CDR1 and CDR2: SGHTA and FQGNSA. The CDR3 protein is CASSRVGWGRGTNTQYF. Here the CDR3 DNA reads TGTGCCAGCAGCCGCGTAGGTTGGGGACGGGGGACGAATACGCAGTATTTT.

In this sample, this clonotype turned up once. A read error may account for a junction end that differs from germline. The chain combines TRBV3-1 with TRBJ2-5; D unclear. Germline V gives CDR1 LGHDT, CDR2 YNNKEL (reference sequence). The CDR3 totals 15 residues. The CDR3 spells CASSQGSTSVETQHF. CDR3 nucleotides: TGTGCCAGCAGCCAAGGCTCGACCTCGGTAGAGACCCAGCACTTC.

Turning to this clonotype: A read error may account for a junction end that differs from germline. The rearrangement joins TRBV7-7 to TRBJ2-6, with a tentative D call TRBD1 (6 bases). The CDR3 is 17 amino acids. The germline gives CDR1 SSHAT, CDR2 FNYEAQ (reference sequence). CDR3 sequence: CASSPLRSGVGANVLTF. The DNA of the CDR3 is TGTGCTAGCAGCCCCCTGAGGTCAGGGGTCGGGGCCAACGTCCTGACTTTC.

To note about this clonotype: A much larger clone is a single base away; this may be a read error. The chain has TRBV12-3 or TRBV12-4 and TRBJ2-3; D gene uncertain. CDR3 length: 12 amino acids. V lost 6 bases and J lost 4, with 8 bases in between. CDR3 nucleotide sequence: TGTGCCAGCAGACCCACGGCAGATACGCAGTATTTT. Protein sequence: CASRPTADTQYF.

The V gene is TRBV12-3 or TRBV12-4, the J gene TRBJ2-7; TRBD1 aligns across 9 bases. CDR3 length equals 16 residues. Trimming took 5 bases from V and 5 from J; bases not matched to a gene: 13. The CDR3 reads CASSPIPGQGDNEQYF. CDR3 sequence (DNA): TGTGCCAGCAGTCCTATCCCGGGACAGGGTGATAACGAGCAGTACTTC.

This clonotype was detected only a few times. The chain uses TRBV5-4 and TRBJ2-5; 11 positions match TRBD2. The germline V gene has CDR1 SGHNT and CDR2 YYREEE (reference sequence). This CDR3 contains 16 residues. J was trimmed by 5 bases and V by 2 bases; bases with no gene match: 8. The DNA of the CDR3 is TGTGCCAGCAGCTTACGGCGTAGCGGGGGGGATGAGACCCAGTACTTC. Protein sequence: CASSLRRSGGDETQYF.

This clonotype was counted a few times. J is TRBJ2-1 and V is TRBV7-9, with no clear D. CDR3 size: 15 residues. V was shortened by 5 bases and J by 0 bases, with 11 bases between the two germline ends. Germline V gives CDR1 SEHNR, CDR2 FQNEAQ (reference sequence). CDR3 sequence (DNA): TGTGCCAGCAGCCCGTTAGTGAGCTCCTACAATGAGCAGTTCTTC. Residues: CASSPLVSSYNEQFF.

This clonotype was found a few times. The J gene is TRBJ1-3, the V gene TRBV20-1; no reliable D call. The length of the CDR3 is 11 residues. Trimming shortened V by 7 bases and J by 4 bases, and 8 bases separated the two germline ends. Germline CDR1 DFQATT, CDR2 SNEGSKA (reference sequence). Here the CDR3 DNA reads TGCAGTGTCGACGCGGGAAACACCATATATTTT. Protein sequence: CSVDAGNTIYF.

This chain uses TRBV20-1 with TRBJ2-4; the D is unclear. V lost 6 bases, J lost 2 bases, and 14 bases lay in between. The CDR3 runs to 14 residues. Germline CDR1 is DFQATT and CDR2 is SNEGSKA (reference sequence). For the CDR3, the DNA is TGCAGTGCATCTCAGAGACCTACCAAAAACATTCAGTACTTC. Its translation: CSASQRPTKNIQYF.

V gene TRBV7-9 combines with J gene TRBJ2-1; 7 positions match TRBD2. J lost 7 bases, V lost 5 bases, and 11 bases had no gene match. This CDR3 comprises 15 residues. Germline V gene sequence: CDR1 SEHNR, CDR2 FQNEAQ (reference sequence). The CDR3 protein is CASSKERDLKNEQFF. The CDR3 DNA sequence: TGTGCCAGCAGCAAAGAGCGGGACCTAAAAAATGAGCAGTTCTTC.

This clonotype has more than one count but fewer than ten. V usage is TRBV5-1 and J usage is TRBJ2-3; 11 positions match TRBD1. This CDR3 has 17 amino acids. J lost 4 bases, V lost 3 bases, and 10 bases had no gene match. Per germline, CDR1 SGHRS and CDR2 YFSETQ. The CDR3 sequence: CASSSEMDRGHPDTQYF. The DNA of the CDR3 is TGCGCCAGCAGCTCTGAAATGGACAGGGGGCACCCAGATACGCAGTATTTT.

This clonotype was recorded a few times. The V and J genes are TRBV7-8 and TRBJ1-2, with D tentatively TRBD1 (5 bases). Trimming pared 3 bases from V and 2 bases from J, leaving 10 bases between. Germline lookup yields CDR1 SGHVS and CDR2 FQNEAQ. This CDR3 contains 14 residues. The CDR3 loop is CASSLGRQNYGYTF. In DNA form, the CDR3 reads TGTGCCAGCAGCTTGGGTAGACAGAACTATGGCTACACCTTC.

Only a few counts were recorded for this clonotype. The chain recombines TRBV5-1 with TRBJ2-5; D may correspond to TRBD1 or TRBD2 (5 bases each). With the DNA end fitting TRBJ2-1 better, the J assignment may be wrong. The V gene's germline CDR1 is SGHRS and CDR2 YFSETQ. This CDR3 spans 15 amino acids. Written as DNA, the CDR3 is TGCGCCAGCAGCTTGGGGGGGTCCCGAAGCAATGAGCAGTTCTTC. As protein: CASSLGGSRSNEQFF.

The chain's CDR3 is CASSSGTGLGEQYF. CDR3 sequence (DNA): TGCGCCAGCAGCTCCGGGACAGGGCTCGGCGAGCAGTACTTC. This rearrangement joins TRBV5-1 to TRBJ2-5; 9 bases match TRBD1. TRBJ2-7 matches the DNA end more closely, so the J call is doubtful. Germline lookup yields CDR1 SGHRS and CDR2 YFSETQ. The CDR3 spans 14 residues.

The rearrangement joins TRBV6-1 to TRBJ2-7; a weak D match, TRBD1 (6 bases). Germline assignment: CDR1 MNHNS and CDR2 SASEGT. V lost 8 bases, J lost 4 bases, and 15 bases lay in between. The CDR3 loop spans 13 amino acids. The CDR3 DNA reads TGTGCCAGCTCTATGGGGGCGGCGTACGAGCAGTACTTC. This translates into CASSMGAAYEQYF.

This chain connects TRBV6-5 to TRBJ1-2; a possible D gene is TRBD1 (5 bases). CDR1 is MNHEY, CDR2 SVGAGI, per germline. This CDR3 is built from 14 residues. Trimming pared 2 bases from V and 2 bases from J, leaving 9 bases between. CDR3 residues: CASSYVAGNYGYTF. The CDR3 bases are TGTGCCAGCAGTTACGTTGCAGGGAACTATGGCTACACCTTC.

CDR3 residues: CASSQGTDYEQYF. In nucleotides, the CDR3 is TGCGCCAGCAGCCAAGGGACAGACTACGAGCAGTACTTC. The gene calls are TRBV4-3 and TRBJ2-5, with D possibly TRBD1 on 6 matching bases. Judging by the DNA end, TRBJ2-7 fits better; the J call may be wrong. Looked up from germline, CDR1 is LGHNA and CDR2 is YSLEER. The CDR3 covers 13 residues.

The rearrangement links TRBV3-1 to TRBJ1-2; TRBD1 matches at 7 bases. Germline V gene lookup returns CDR1 LGHDT and CDR2 YNNKEL (reference sequence). CDR3 length equals 13 residues. The J segment lost 8 bases and the V segment lost 5 bases, leaving 8 bases of the junction unmatched. The CDR3 protein is CASSKRGTDGYTF. CDR3 DNA: TGTGCCAGCAGCAAAAGGGGGACAGACGGCTACACCTTC.